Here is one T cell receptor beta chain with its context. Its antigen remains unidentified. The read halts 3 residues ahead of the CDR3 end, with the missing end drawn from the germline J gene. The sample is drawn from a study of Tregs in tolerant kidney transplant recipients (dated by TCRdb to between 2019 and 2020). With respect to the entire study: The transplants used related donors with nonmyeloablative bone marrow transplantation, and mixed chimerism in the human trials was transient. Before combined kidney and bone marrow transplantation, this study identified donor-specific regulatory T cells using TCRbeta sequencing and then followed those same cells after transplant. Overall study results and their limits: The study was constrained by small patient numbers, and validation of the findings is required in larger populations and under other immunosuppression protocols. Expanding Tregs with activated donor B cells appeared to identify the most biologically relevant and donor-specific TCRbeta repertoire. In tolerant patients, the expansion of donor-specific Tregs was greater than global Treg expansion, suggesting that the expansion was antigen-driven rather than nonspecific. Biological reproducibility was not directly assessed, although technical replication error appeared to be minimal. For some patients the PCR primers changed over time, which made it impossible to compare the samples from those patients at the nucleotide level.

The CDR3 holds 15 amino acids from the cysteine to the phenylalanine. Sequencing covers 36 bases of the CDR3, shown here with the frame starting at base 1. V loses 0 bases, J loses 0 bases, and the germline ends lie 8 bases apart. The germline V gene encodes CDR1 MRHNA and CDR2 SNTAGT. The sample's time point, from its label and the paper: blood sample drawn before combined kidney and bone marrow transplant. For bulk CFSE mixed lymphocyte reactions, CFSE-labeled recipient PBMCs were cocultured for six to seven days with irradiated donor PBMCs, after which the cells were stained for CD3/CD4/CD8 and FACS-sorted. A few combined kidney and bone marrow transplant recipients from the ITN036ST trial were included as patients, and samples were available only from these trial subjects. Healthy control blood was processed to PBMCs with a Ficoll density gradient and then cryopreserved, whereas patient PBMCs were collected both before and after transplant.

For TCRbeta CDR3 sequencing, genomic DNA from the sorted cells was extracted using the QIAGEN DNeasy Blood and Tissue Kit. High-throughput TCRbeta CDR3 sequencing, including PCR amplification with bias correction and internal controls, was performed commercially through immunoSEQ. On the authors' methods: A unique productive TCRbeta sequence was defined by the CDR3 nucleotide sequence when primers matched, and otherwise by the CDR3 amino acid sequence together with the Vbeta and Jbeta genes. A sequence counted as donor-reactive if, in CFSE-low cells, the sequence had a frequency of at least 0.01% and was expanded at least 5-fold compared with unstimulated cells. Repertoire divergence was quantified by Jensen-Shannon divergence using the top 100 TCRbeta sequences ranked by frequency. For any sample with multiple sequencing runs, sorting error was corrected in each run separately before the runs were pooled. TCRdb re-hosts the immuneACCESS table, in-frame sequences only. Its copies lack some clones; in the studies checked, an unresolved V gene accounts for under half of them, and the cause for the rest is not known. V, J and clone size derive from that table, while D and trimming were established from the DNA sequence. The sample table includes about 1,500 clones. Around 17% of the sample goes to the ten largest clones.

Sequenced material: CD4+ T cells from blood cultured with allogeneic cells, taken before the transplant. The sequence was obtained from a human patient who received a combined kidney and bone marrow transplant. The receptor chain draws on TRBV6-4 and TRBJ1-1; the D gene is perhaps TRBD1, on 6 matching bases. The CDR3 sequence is CASSDSGGLNTEAFF. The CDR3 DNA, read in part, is TGTGCCAGCAGTGACTCAGGGGGTTTGAACACTGAA.